This is a list of T cell receptor beta chains from one sample in a study of blood T cells in healthy people across ages. TCRdb processed the 5' RACE reads anew with MiXCR; each CDR3 protein has one entry. The profile shows 1.2 million to 1.5 million distinct CDR3 sequences, 55% to 75% of them singletons. The specimen sequenced was blood. The receptors stem from a man between 18 and 29 years old in good health. CDR3s include the opening cysteine and the closing phenylalanine or tryptophan. The order of the fields is D gene, V gene, clone size, J gene, CDR3 protein, CDR3 DNA. A D gene is named only where the DNA matches it firmly. Clone size is shown for a subset of rows, as once, few, many or a class of expanded clone.

d_gene: -
v_gene: TRBV7-2
abundance: -
j_gene: TRBJ2-3
CDR3aa: CASSLGRGSFTDTQYF
CDR3nt: TGTGCCAGCAGCTTAGGACGAGGGTCCTTCACAGATACGCAGTATTTT

d_gene: -
v_gene: TRBV4-3
abundance: -
j_gene: TRBJ2-7
CDR3aa: CASSQDVVIGAGDYEQYF
CDR3nt: TGCGCCAGCAGCCAAGATGTCGTCATCGGAGCAGGGGACTACGAGCAGTACTTC

d_gene: -
v_gene: TRBV4-1
abundance: once
j_gene: TRBJ2-1
CDR3aa: CASSQPPLNEQFF
CDR3nt: TGCGCCAGCAGCCAGCCTCCGCTGAATGAGCAGTTCTTC

d_gene: -
v_gene: TRBV2
abundance: -
j_gene: TRBJ2-5
CDR3aa: CASSGRSYQETQYF
CDR3nt: TGTGCCAGCAGTGGCAGGTCGTACCAAGAGACCCAGTACTTC

d_gene: TRBD1
v_gene: TRBV10-3
abundance: -
j_gene: TRBJ2-7
CDR3aa: CAISELQGGYEQYF
CDR3nt: TGTGCCATCAGTGAGTTACAGGGGGGTTACGAGCAGTACTTC

d_gene: TRBD2
v_gene: TRBV7-9
abundance: -
j_gene: TRBJ2-6
CDR3aa: CASSPAGSSGANVLTF
CDR3nt: TGTGCCAGCAGCCCAGCGGGAAGCTCTGGGGCCAACGTCCTGACTTTC

d_gene: -
v_gene: TRBV2
abundance: -
j_gene: TRBJ2-7
CDR3aa: CASRTRITSYEQYF
CDR3nt: TGTGCCAGCAGGACAAGAATTACTTCCTACGAGCAGTACTTC

d_gene: -
v_gene: TRBV28
abundance: -
j_gene: TRBJ1-1
CDR3aa: CASRPPGTVNMNTEAFF
CDR3nt: TGTGCCAGCAGGCCCCCTGGGACGGTTAATATGAACACTGAAGCTTTCTTT

d_gene: -
v_gene: TRBV7-2
abundance: -
j_gene: TRBJ2-7
CDR3aa: CASSSTGQNGEQYF
CDR3nt: TGTGCCAGCAGCTCCACCGGACAGAACGGCGAGCAGTACTTC

d_gene: -
v_gene: TRBV27
abundance: few
j_gene: TRBJ2-3
CDR3aa: CASGWGGDHTDTQYF
CDR3nt: TGTGCCAGCGGGTGGGGCGGGGACCATACAGATACGCAGTATTTT

d_gene: -
v_gene: TRBV29-1
abundance: many
j_gene: TRBJ2-3
CDR3aa: CSVASRAADTQYF
CDR3nt: TGCAGCGTTGCGAGCAGGGCTGCAGATACGCAGTATTTT

d_gene: TRBD1
v_gene: TRBV2
abundance: -
j_gene: TRBJ2-1
CDR3aa: CASNSGTGSNEQFF
CDR3nt: TGTGCCAGCAACTCCGGGACAGGGAGTAATGAGCAGTTCTTC

d_gene: -
v_gene: TRBV29-1
abundance: many
j_gene: TRBJ2-5
CDR3aa: CSVEPRWKYETQYF
CDR3nt: TGCAGCGTTGAGCCCAGGTGGAAATACGAGACCCAGTACTTC

d_gene: -
v_gene: TRBV29-1
abundance: few
j_gene: TRBJ2-5
CDR3aa: CSVGRTGPATQETQYF
CDR3nt: TGCAGCGTTGGTAGGACGGGCCCAGCGACGCAAGAGACCCAGTACTTC

d_gene: TRBD2
v_gene: TRBV2
abundance: -
j_gene: TRBJ2-2
CDR3aa: CASKASGNTGELFF
CDR3nt: TGTGCCAGCAAAGCTAGCGGCAACACCGGGGAGCTGTTTTTT

d_gene: -
v_gene: TRBV20-1
abundance: -
j_gene: TRBJ2-2
CDR3aa: CSASEPRPENTGELFF
CDR3nt: TGCAGTGCTAGTGAGCCCCGCCCTGAGAACACCGGGGAGCTGTTTTTT

d_gene: -
v_gene: TRBV27
abundance: -
j_gene: TRBJ2-7
CDR3aa: CASSMGGPSREQYF
CDR3nt: TGTGCCAGCAGTATGGGAGGCCCGTCGAGGGAGCAGTACTTC

d_gene: -
v_gene: TRBV4-3
abundance: -
j_gene: TRBJ2-4
CDR3aa: CASSQGDIEARTYTLAKNIQYF
CDR3nt: TGCGCCAGCAGCCAGGGGGATATTGAGGCCAGGACCTACACCTTAGCCAAAAACATTCAGTACTTC

d_gene: -
v_gene: TRBV15
abundance: -
j_gene: TRBJ2-1
CDR3aa: CATSRDLSGSVGAKFF
CDR3nt: TGTGCCACCAGCAGAGATCTGAGTGGTAGTGTGGGGGCGAAGTTCTTC

d_gene: -
v_gene: TRBV6-5
abundance: -
j_gene: TRBJ1-6
CDR3aa: CASSYVGGDIRSPLHF
CDR3nt: TGTGCCAGCAGTTACGTCGGCGGGGACATCCGTTCACCCCTCCACTTT

d_gene: -
v_gene: TRBV6-5
abundance: many
j_gene: TRBJ1-4
CDR3aa: CASSYGEKLFF
CDR3nt: TGTGCCAGCAGTTACGGGGAAAAACTGTTTTTT

d_gene: TRBD1
v_gene: TRBV27
abundance: -
j_gene: TRBJ2-3
CDR3aa: CASSRDRELTDTQYF
CDR3nt: TGTGCCAGCAGTCGAGACAGGGAGTTAACAGATACGCAGTATTTT

d_gene: TRBD1
v_gene: TRBV4-1
abundance: -
j_gene: TRBJ2-4
CDR3aa: CASSQDPRQGFLQYF
CDR3nt: TGCGCCAGCAGCCAAGACCCCCGACAGGGCTTTCTTCAGTACTTC

d_gene: -
v_gene: TRBV4-3
abundance: few
j_gene: TRBJ2-7
CDR3aa: CASSSREGGAYEQYF
CDR3nt: TGCGCCAGCAGCTCCCGTGAAGGAGGGGCCTACGAGCAGTACTTC

d_gene: -
v_gene: TRBV7-6
abundance: -
j_gene: TRBJ2-2
CDR3aa: CASSLFPQPSPTGELFF
CDR3nt: TGTGCCAGCAGCCTATTCCCCCAACCCAGTCCCACCGGGGAGCTGTTTTTT

d_gene: -
v_gene: TRBV15
abundance: -
j_gene: TRBJ1-1
CDR3aa: CATSRDARGQGGLNTEAFF
CDR3nt: TGTGCCACCAGCAGAGACGCCCGGGGCCAAGGAGGGCTTAACACTGAAGCTTTCTTT

d_gene: TRBD1
v_gene: TRBV20-1
abundance: -
j_gene: TRBJ2-2
CDR3aa: CSAPGTGGVAGELFF
CDR3nt: TGCAGTGCGCCGGGGACAGGGGGCGTAGCCGGGGAGCTGTTTTTT

d_gene: -
v_gene: TRBV20-1
abundance: few
j_gene: TRBJ2-1
CDR3aa: CSARGKHRVLVNEQFF
CDR3nt: TGCAGTGCTAGAGGGAAACACAGGGTATTGGTAAATGAGCAGTTCTTC

d_gene: TRBD1
v_gene: TRBV7-9
abundance: -
j_gene: TRBJ1-2
CDR3aa: CASSLATGTGDYYGYTF
CDR3nt: TGTGCCAGCAGCTTAGCAACCGGGACAGGGGACTACTATGGCTACACCTTC

d_gene: TRBD1
v_gene: TRBV6-5
abundance: -
j_gene: TRBJ1-6
CDR3aa: CASSSTVPGQIASPLHF
CDR3nt: TGTGCCAGCAGTTCCACCGTTCCGGGACAGATAGCTTCACCCCTCCACTTT

d_gene: -
v_gene: TRBV28
abundance: few
j_gene: TRBJ2-3
CDR3aa: CASMHSHTVTDTQYF
CDR3nt: TGTGCCAGCATGCATAGCCATACTGTCACAGATACGCAGTATTTT

d_gene: TRBD2
v_gene: TRBV28
abundance: -
j_gene: TRBJ2-7
CDR3aa: CASVGVVAGSREQYF
CDR3nt: TGTGCCAGCGTCGGCGTGGTAGCGGGGTCTAGGGAGCAGTACTTC

d_gene: -
v_gene: TRBV5-4
abundance: few
j_gene: TRBJ2-5
CDR3aa: CASSLREEETQYF
CDR3nt: TGTGCCAGCAGCTTGAGGGAAGAAGAGACCCAGTACTTC

d_gene: -
v_gene: TRBV11-2
abundance: -
j_gene: TRBJ2-5
CDR3aa: CASSLRGGARETQYF
CDR3nt: TGTGCCAGCAGCCTACGTGGTGGTGCGAGGGAGACCCAGTACTTC

d_gene: TRBD2
v_gene: TRBV20-1
abundance: few
j_gene: TRBJ2-3
CDR3aa: CSAGGTSEPTDTQYF
CDR3nt: TGCAGTGCTGGCGGGACTAGCGAACCCACAGATACGCAGTATTTT

d_gene: -
v_gene: TRBV10-3
abundance: -
j_gene: TRBJ2-2
CDR3aa: CAISESRFGELFF
CDR3nt: TGTGCCATCAGTGAGTCCAGGTTCGGGGAGCTGTTTTTT

d_gene: -
v_gene: TRBV29-1
abundance: -
j_gene: TRBJ1-1
CDR3aa: CSVEPGANTEAFF
CDR3nt: TGCAGCGTTGAACCAGGAGCGAACACTGAAGCTTTCTTT

d_gene: -
v_gene: TRBV27
abundance: few
j_gene: TRBJ2-1
CDR3aa: CASTPAGNYNEQFF
CDR3nt: TGTGCCAGCACCCCCGCAGGAAACTACAATGAGCAGTTCTTC

d_gene: -
v_gene: TRBV9
abundance: once
j_gene: TRBJ1-2
CDR3aa: CASSVYYYGYTF
CDR3nt: TGTGCCAGCTCTGTTTATTACTATGGCTACACCTTC

d_gene: -
v_gene: TRBV4-1
abundance: -
j_gene: TRBJ2-7
CDR3aa: CASGQARYNEQYF
CDR3nt: TGCGCCAGCGGCCAGGCCCGGTACAATGAGCAGTACTTC

d_gene: TRBD2
v_gene: TRBV6-1
abundance: -
j_gene: TRBJ2-1
CDR3aa: CASSTRLAGKFYNEQFF
CDR3nt: TGTGCCAGCAGCACCCGACTAGCGGGAAAGTTCTACAATGAGCAGTTCTTC

d_gene: -
v_gene: TRBV20-1
abundance: -
j_gene: TRBJ1-2
CDR3aa: CSARVGDLNYGYTF
CDR3nt: TGCAGTGCTAGAGTAGGAGATCTTAACTATGGCTACACCTTC

d_gene: -
v_gene: TRBV15
abundance: once
j_gene: TRBJ2-5
CDR3aa: CATSEGDSGETQYF
CDR3nt: TGTGCCACCAGCGAGGGAGATAGTGGAGAGACCCAGTACTTC

d_gene: -
v_gene: TRBV6-1
abundance: -
j_gene: TRBJ2-3
CDR3aa: CASSVSATSTDTQYF
CDR3nt: TGTGCCAGCAGTGTTAGCGCCACTAGCACAGATACGCAGTATTTT

d_gene: -
v_gene: TRBV4-1
abundance: -
j_gene: TRBJ1-5
CDR3aa: CASSQEPVSGNQPQHF
CDR3nt: TGCGCCAGCAGCCAAGAGCCCGTATCAGGAAATCAGCCCCAGCATTTT

d_gene: -
v_gene: TRBV3-1
abundance: -
j_gene: TRBJ2-1
CDR3aa: CASSWTTSGEQFF
CDR3nt: TGTGCCAGCAGCTGGACGACTAGTGGAGAGCAGTTCTTC

d_gene: TRBD1
v_gene: TRBV5-1
abundance: -
j_gene: TRBJ2-7
CDR3aa: CASSLGTGGSREQYF
CDR3nt: TGCGCCAGCAGCTTGGGGACAGGGGGGTCTCGCGAGCAGTACTTC

d_gene: -
v_gene: TRBV10-2
abundance: -
j_gene: TRBJ1-5
CDR3aa: CASSGMKSTQLWSQHF
CDR3nt: TGCGCCAGCAGTGGTATGAAGAGTACTCAATTGTGGTCCCAGCATTTT

d_gene: -
v_gene: TRBV7-2
abundance: -
j_gene: TRBJ2-7
CDR3aa: CVSSLFLGYEQYF
CDR3nt: TGTGTCAGCAGCTTATTTTTAGGCTACGAGCAGTACTTC

d_gene: -
v_gene: TRBV4-2
abundance: -
j_gene: TRBJ1-6
CDR3aa: CASNQNNSPLHF
CDR3nt: TGTGCCAGCAACCAAAATAATTCACCCCTCCACTTT

d_gene: TRBD2
v_gene: TRBV14
abundance: -
j_gene: TRBJ2-1
CDR3aa: CASSPYTSGRAGNEQFF
CDR3nt: TGTGCCAGCAGCCCATATACTAGCGGGAGGGCCGGCAATGAGCAGTTCTTC

d_gene: -
v_gene: TRBV10-3
abundance: few
j_gene: TRBJ2-7
CDR3aa: CAISGQSYEQYF
CDR3nt: TGTGCCATCAGTGGACAGTCCTACGAGCAGTACTTC